Listed here is a single T cell receptor beta chain. The identical CDR3 is also encoded by other nucleotide sequences in the sample. This entry comes from a study of blood T cell repertoires in COVID-19. Study in general: The cDNA or gDNA used as material had been derived from T cells, B-cell-depleted T cells, or PBMCs.

Repertoires were generated with immunoSEQ multiplex PCR, while TCRdb's copy carries only in-frame clones and drops some. The sample consists of under 150,000 clones, over 75% of them appearing once. Trimming shortened V by 4 bases and J by 1 base, and 9 bases separated the two germline ends. The CDR3 sequence is 14 residues long. The germline V gene has CDR1 SGHRS and CDR2 YFSETQ. Sample: peripheral blood. This clonotype was sampled from a man at least 80 years old with acute or convalescent COVID-19. The chain joins TRBV5-1 to TRBJ1-3; D gene unclear. The DNA for the CDR3 is TGCGCCAGCAGCCTGGGAGGGTCTGGAAACACCATATATTTT. It translates to CASSLGGSGNTIYF.